This TCR beta chain was captured by sequencing in a study of shared clonotypes between healthy human individuals. The table came from immunoSEQ multiplex PCR; TCRdb's copy has only in-frame clones and leaves some out. The repertoire holds fewer than 130,000 clones, with roughly 66% as singletons. Trimming pared 6 bases from V and 3 bases from J, leaving 8 bases between. This CDR3 spans 12 amino acids. Per the germline V gene, CDR1 is SEHNR and CDR2 is FQNEAQ (reference sequence). The specimen sequenced was memory CD8+ T cells sorted from blood. Sample subset: CD45RO+ cells pooled with CCR7-negative TemRA cells. The clonotype originates from a woman in her 30s in good health. The chain joins TRBV7-9 to TRBJ1-2, with unresolved D. As DNA, the CDR3 is TGTGCCAGCAGTGAGGCTCACTATGGCTACACCTTC. It specifies CASSEAHYGYTF.